This T cell receptor (beta chain) derives from a study of radiation and T cells in renal cell carcinoma. In germline, CDR1 is SEHNR, CDR2 FQNEAQ (reference sequence). The CDR3 runs to 12 residues. Stated time point: blood 4 weeks post-SBRT, at nephrectomy. The treatment is: 15 Gy SBRT to primary tumor, nephrectomy 4 weeks later. Serial blood draws occurred at baseline and 2 and 4 weeks post-SBRT. Clear cell pathology was present in this patient's renal cell carcinoma. TCRdb keeps only in-frame clones here, not all; method: immunoSEQ multiplex PCR. Among approximately 80,000 clones listed, about 89% were seen once.

The source of this sequence is a woman aged 70 to 79 with renal cell carcinoma. The sequencing here drew on blood, taken from a patient whose treatment included radiotherapy and nephrectomy. This sequence joins TRBV7-9 and TRBJ2-5; no clear D gene. The end of the DNA aligns better with TRBJ2-7, so the J call may be wrong. This chain's CDR3 is CASTRTSYEQYF. CDR3 nucleotide sequence: TGTGCCAGCACCCGGACCTCCTACGAGCAGTACTTC.